These 6 T cell receptor beta chains were sequenced from one sample in a study of T cell responses to AZD1222 COVID-19 vaccine. Method: immunoSEQ multiplex PCR; TCRdb's copy keeps in-frame clones and lacks some. Seen here are 110,000 or so clones, over 75% observed once, and the top ten hold roughly 4.5%. The sample in question was peripheral blood, obtained 28 days after the second AZD1222 dose. Receptors were obtained from an adult who received the AZD1222 COVID-19 vaccine.

This chain connects TRBV9 to TRBJ2-7, with 7 positions matching TRBD1. Germline-derived CDR1 and CDR2 are SGDLS and YYNGEE. The CDR3 is 14 amino acids. The J segment lost 0 bases and the V segment lost 4 bases, leaving 4 bases of the junction unmatched. In DNA form, the CDR3 reads TGTGCCAGCAGCCCGCGGACAGGCTCCTACGAGCAGTACTTC. It translates to CASSPRTGSYEQYF.

The V call is TRBV6-5, the J call TRBJ2-1; D call uncertain. Germline CDR1 and CDR2: MNHEY and SVGAGI. CDR3 length: 11 amino acids. Trimming removed 6 bases from V and 6 bases from J, with 6 bases in between. The CDR3 DNA follows: TGTGCCAGCAGCGACACCAATGAGCAGTTCTTC. The encoded protein is CASSDTNEQFF.

This chain connects TRBV6-5 to TRBJ2-7; the D is unclear. The CDR3 spans 13 residues. Trimming removed 2 bases at V and 2 bases at J, with 7 bases between. Germline V CDR1 and CDR2: MNHEY, SVGAGI. The CDR3 reads CASSYKKTYEQYF. DNA of the CDR3: TGTGCCAGCAGTTACAAGAAGACCTACGAGCAGTACTTC.

The chain has TRBV15 and TRBJ2-5, with 8 nucleotides matching TRBD1. The junction had 25 bases not matched to a gene; V was cut back by 3 bases and J by 4 bases. CDR1 LNHNV and CDR2 YYDKDF come from the germline V gene (reference sequence). This CDR3 has 21 residues. CDR3: CATSSYEIIPGQAISGETQYF. The CDR3 DNA is TGTGCCACCAGCAGCTATGAGATTATTCCGGGACAGGCCATTAGTGGAGAGACCCAGTACTTC.

V and J are TRBV5-5 and TRBJ1-5, with D possibly being TRBD1 (6 bases). Trimming shortened V by 0 bases and J by 9 bases, and 10 bases separated the two germline ends. The CDR3 is 13 amino acids. Germline V CDR1 and CDR2: SGHKS, YYEKEE (reference sequence). This chain's CDR3 is CASSLGQVPPQHF. CDR3 nucleotides: TGTGCCAGCAGCTTGGGACAGGTTCCGCCCCAGCATTTT. The full variable domain, its missing parts supplied by reference TRBV5-5 and TRBJ1-5, is DAGVTQSPTHLIKTRGQQVTLRCSPISGHKSVSWYQQVLGQGPQFIFQYYEKEERGRGNFPDRFSARQFPNYSSELNVNALLLGDSALYLCASSLGQVPPQHFGDGTRLSIL.

This CDR3 reads CASSPGDTHYGYTF. CDR3 nucleotide sequence: TGTGCCAGCAGCCCCGGGGACACCCACTATGGCTACACCTTC. The rearrangement links TRBV7-9 to TRBJ1-2, with a tentative D call TRBD1 (6 bases). Germline CDR1 and CDR2: SEHNR and FQNEAQ (reference sequence). CDR3 length: 14 residues. V shed 5 bases and J shed 3 bases, with 13 bases lying between them.